Following are 14 T cell receptor beta chains from one sample sequenced in a study of T cell repertoires in cytomegalovirus infection. TCRdb recomputed calls from the reads with MiXCR, one row per CDR3 protein. Of fewer than 550,000 distinct CDR3 sequences listed, approximately 17% were seen once; the top ten hold 20% to 30%. Sequencing used CD8+ T cells from PBMCs. These receptors came from a human donor in good health (CMV status not recorded). Some clones in this sample may be carry-over from other donors' samples.

As to this clonotype: The CDR3 end shows no conserved phenylalanine or tryptophan, and so a read error is likely. This chain uses TRBV19 with TRBJ1-6; TRBD1 is a possible D gene (5 bases). Per the germline V gene, CDR1 is LNHDA and CDR2 is SQIVND (reference sequence). CDR3 length equals 13 residues. V was shortened by 7 bases and J by 4 bases, with 8 bases between the two germline ends. The CDR3 nucleotides read TGTGCCAGTAAAGGGGAATATAATTCACCCCTCCACCTT. Residues: CASKGEYNSPLHL.

The sample holds many counts of this clonotype. V usage is TRBV27 and J usage is TRBJ1-4, with 8 bases aligning to TRBD1. Germline lookup yields CDR1 MNHEY and CDR2 SMNVEV (reference sequence). This CDR3 comprises 14 residues. V shed 7 bases and J 6 bases; nucleotides not matched to a gene: 7. CDR3 sequence: CASKKDRADEKLFF. The CDR3 DNA follows: TGTGCCAGCAAAAAGGACAGGGCTGATGAAAAACTGTTTTTT.

This clonotype has only a few counts. The CDR3 loop is CSARETLTVSPLHF. Written as DNA, the CDR3 is TGCAGTGCTCGGGAAACCCTAACTGTATCACCCCTCCACTTT. The chain carries TRBV20-1 and TRBJ1-6; D is unclear. Trimming removed 5 bases at V and 10 bases at J, with 18 bases between. The CDR3 totals 14 residues. Germline loops: CDR1 DFQATT, CDR2 SNEGSKA (reference sequence).

At least ten counts were recorded for this clonotype. The chain joins TRBV23-1 to TRBJ2-7, with a possible D match to TRBD1 (5 bases). TRBV23-1 is classed as an ORF, of uncertain function. The CDR3 loop spans 14 amino acids. V lost 0 bases, J lost 4 bases, and 10 bases lay in between. The CDR3 spells CASSQSVREYEQYF. CDR3 sequence (DNA): TGCGCCAGCAGTCAATCGGTCAGGGAATACGAGCAGTACTTC.

The rearrangement links TRBV19 to TRBJ1-2, with no clear D. Germline V gene sequence: CDR1 LNHDA, CDR2 SQIVND (reference sequence). This CDR3 is 14 amino acids long. V lost 6 bases and J 4 bases, leaving 15 bases between the germline ends. The CDR3 sequence is CASSSLPGPYGYTF. The DNA of the CDR3 is TGTGCCAGTAGCTCCCTCCCCGGACCCTATGGCTACACCTTC.

J is TRBJ2-2 and V is TRBV7-3, with no clear D. The germline V gene has CDR1 SGHTA and CDR2 FQGTGA. This CDR3 has 15 residues. The V end lost 0 bases, the J end lost 4 bases, and 9 bases lay between the germline ends. CDR3 protein: CASSLTSRGTGELFF. The CDR3 bases are TGTGCCAGCAGCTTAACGTCTCGAGGCACCGGGGAGCTGTTTTTT. The variable domain in full, completed from reference TRBV7-3 and TRBJ2-2, reads GAGVSQTPSNKVTEKGKYVELRCDPISGHTALYWYRQSLGQGPEFLIYFQGTGAADDSGLPNDRFFAVRPEGSVSTLKIQRTERGDSAVYLCASSLTSRGTGELFFGEGSRLTVL.

This clonotype has only a few counts. This chain links TRBV27 with TRBJ2-5; D possibly uses TRBD1 or TRBD2 (7 bases each). The CDR3 sequence is 15 residues long. Germline V lookup: CDR1 MNHEY, CDR2 SMNVEV (reference sequence). V lost 5 bases and J lost 2, with 15 bases in between. DNA for the CDR3: TGTGCCAGCAGTCCAGGGGGGGTCCTACAAGAGACCCAGTACTTC. It translates to CASSPGGVLQETQYF.

This chain connects TRBV27 to TRBJ2-5; the match to TRBD2 covers 13 bases. CDR1 and CDR2 (germline): MNHEY, SMNVEV (reference sequence). J gave up 5 bases and V 4 bases, and 7 bases lay outside the gene matches. The CDR3 sequence is 16 residues long. The CDR3 reads CASSSELAGGPETQYF. CDR3 nucleotide sequence: TGTGCCAGCAGTTCCGAACTAGCGGGAGGGCCCGAGACCCAGTACTTC.

At least ten counts were recorded for this clonotype. The genes are TRBV7-2 and TRBJ2-7; D is undetermined. The CDR3 length is 13 residues. Germline lookup yields CDR1 SGHTA and CDR2 FQGNSA. Trimming removed 1 base from V and 7 bases from J, with 11 bases in between. CDR3 protein: CASSLVMGLEQYF. CDR3 nucleotides: TGTGCCAGCAGCTTAGTGATGGGCTTGGAGCAGTACTTC.

This clonotype was detected ten times or more. V usage is TRBV28 and J usage is TRBJ1-1; no definite D call. Trimming removed 6 bases from V and 8 bases from J, with 13 bases in between. The CDR3 runs 12 residues. Germline V gives CDR1 MDHEN, CDR2 SYDVKM. CDR3 sequence reads: CASSYLRLEAFF. In DNA form, the CDR3 reads TGTGCCAGCAGCTACCTCCGTTTGGAAGCTTTCTTT.

The rearrangement links TRBV7-6 to TRBJ2-6, with 8 bases identical to TRBD2. From germline, CDR1 is SGHVS and CDR2 FNYEAQ. After removal of 2 bases from V and 2 bases from J, the junction contained 5 bases not matched to a gene. This CDR3 is 17 amino acids long. In DNA form, the CDR3 reads TGTGCCAGCAGCTTACCTAGCGGGTTGGCTGGGGCCAACGTCCTGACTTTC. Translating it yields CASSLPSGLAGANVLTF.

The V and J genes are TRBV29-1 and TRBJ2-1; TRBD2 matches at 9 bases. The V gene end was trimmed by 2 bases and the J gene end by 7 bases; junction bases not matched to a gene: 9. The CDR3 has 15 residues. CDR1 and CDR2 (germline): SQVTM, ANQGSEA. CDR3: CSVERGGRASNEQFF. The CDR3 region has the DNA TGCAGCGTTGAAAGGGGCGGGAGGGCCAGTAATGAGCAGTTCTTC.

This clonotype was found many times. This rearrangement joins TRBV7-6 to TRBJ2-1; D unresolved. Germline CDR1 reads SGHVS; CDR2 reads FNYEAQ. V was cut by 5 bases and J by 2 bases, with 4 bases left in between. The CDR3 runs 12 residues. The CDR3 is CASSPTYNEQFF. CDR3 in DNA: TGTGCCAGCAGCCCAACCTACAATGAGCAGTTCTTC.

The V call is TRBV9, the J call TRBJ1-5, with D maybe TRBD1 (5 bases). CDR1 is SGDLS and CDR2 is YYNGEE in the germline V gene. CDR3 size: 15 residues. Trimming shortened V by 3 bases and J by 4 bases, and 14 bases separated the two germline ends. CDR3 DNA: TGTGCCAGCAGCGCCAGCGGGGGAACAAATCAGCCCCAGCATTTT. Translating gives CASSASGGTNQPQHF.